This T cell receptor (beta chain) was found in a study of cytomegalovirus exposure and HLA in healthy donors. PCR employed 60 Vbeta and 13 Jbeta primers. Produced via immunoSEQ multiplex PCR; TCRdb's table is partial and in-frame only. The repertoire holds roughly 99,000 clones, with approximately 73% as singletons. V shed 0 bases and J shed 5 bases, with 13 bases lying between them. The CDR3 contains 15 residues. CDR1 and CDR2 (germline): SGHVS, FQNEAQ. The chain has TRBV7-8 and TRBJ1-2, with D possibly TRBD1 on 6 matching bases. The source material was PBMCs. The TCR was taken from a man younger than 40 in good health and CMV-seronegative. CDR3 in DNA: TGTGCCAGCAGCTTAGCCCAGGGACACCTTTATGGCTACACCTTC. It codes for CASSLAQGHLYGYTF.